A single sample gave rise to the 14 T cell receptor beta chains below, sequenced in a study of blood T cell repertoires in COVID-19. Data came from immunoSEQ multiplex PCR; TCRdb stores just in-frame clones and leaves some out. The table has more than 100,000 clones, more than 75% seen once. Input material: peripheral blood. The origin of the receptors is a woman in her fifties or sixties with acute or convalescent COVID-19.

The rearrangement joins TRBV5-1 to TRBJ1-3; no definite D call. V lost 4 bases and J 4 bases, leaving 18 bases between the germline ends. The CDR3 has 16 amino acids. Per germline, CDR1 SGHRS and CDR2 YFSETQ. CDR3 nucleotide sequence: TGCGCCAGCAGCCCTGTGGGCAGCCACTCAGGAAACACCATATATTTT. Translation gives CASSPVGSHSGNTIYF.

There are a few counts of this clone. The V call is TRBV6-5, the J call TRBJ1-2, with D hard to call. Germline CDR1 reads MNHEY; CDR2 reads SVGAGI. V lost 6 bases, J lost 1 base, and 9 bases lay in between. The length of the CDR3 is 13 residues. CDR3 nucleotide sequence: TGTGCCAGCAGCCGCGACAATAACTATGGCTACACCTTC. Protein: CASSRDNNYGYTF.

This chain joins TRBV18 and TRBJ2-2; 9 nucleotides match TRBD1. CDR1 KGHSH and CDR2 LQKENI come from the germline V gene. CDR3 length: 16 residues. The J segment lost 4 bases and the V segment lost 5 bases, leaving 8 bases of the junction unmatched. The CDR3 region is CASSTRGTGSTGELFF. CDR3 DNA sequence: TGTGCCAGCTCAACCAGGGGGACAGGGAGCACCGGGGAGCTGTTTTTT.

The chain has TRBV6-6 and TRBJ2-2; weak D call: TRBD2 (5 bases). CDR3 length equals 14 residues. Per the germline V gene, CDR1 is MNHNY and CDR2 is SVGAGI (reference sequence). V was shortened by 4 bases and J by 0 bases, with 6 bases between the two germline ends. The CDR3 coding sequence is TGTGCCAGCAGTTTACTAGCGAACACCGGGGAGCTGTTTTTT. Translating it yields CASSLLANTGELFF.

The V and J genes are TRBV29-1 and TRBJ1-1; the D gene is possibly TRBD1 (6 bases). The CDR3 totals 15 residues. Germline lookup yields CDR1 SQVTM and CDR2 ANQGSEA. V was shortened by 7 bases and J by 4 bases, with 22 bases between the two germline ends. The CDR3 coding sequence is TGCAGCGGCCGGGGAGGGGGTCTGAAGGGCACTGAAGCTTTCTTT. Translation gives CSGRGGGLKGTEAFF.

This rearrangement joins TRBV6-5 to TRBJ1-1, with a tentative D call TRBD1 (5 bases). CDR3 length equals 14 residues. Germline CDR1 is MNHEY and CDR2 is SVGAGI. V lost 0 bases and J lost 0, with 5 bases in between. The CDR3 DNA reads TGTGCCAGCAGTTACTCGGACATGAACACTGAAGCTTTCTTT. This encodes CASSYSDMNTEAFF.

This clone showed up just a few times. J is TRBJ2-1 and V is TRBV9, with 10 bases lining up with TRBD2. The V segment lost 4 bases and the J segment 7 bases; nucleotides outside the gene matches: 5. The germline V gene has CDR1 SGDLS and CDR2 YYNGEE. There are 14 residues in the CDR3. The CDR3 nucleotides are TGTGCCAGCAGCATCCAGACTAGCGGGAATGAGCAGTTCTTC. Translating it yields CASSIQTSGNEQFF.

The V and J genes are TRBV9 and TRBJ2-1; 10 bases are a match to TRBD2. The CDR3 contains 15 residues. V lost 4 bases, J lost 4 bases, and 5 bases stayed unmatched. Germline assignment: CDR1 SGDLS and CDR2 YYNGEE. The CDR3 DNA reads as TGTGCCAGCAGCTCCAGCGGGAGGGCTTACAATGAGCAGTTCTTC. Its translation is CASSSSGRAYNEQFF.

V usage is TRBV19 and J usage is TRBJ1-5; TRBD1 matches at 8 bases. Unmatched junction bases numbered 17, after V lost 9 bases and J lost 7 bases. This CDR3 contains 16 residues. Germline-derived CDR1 and CDR2 are LNHDA and SQIVND (reference sequence). CDR3 DNA: TGTGCCAGCGCGAGGGGACAGGTGGGAGCGGGACAGCCCCAGCATTTT. It encodes CASARGQVGAGQPQHF.

CDR3 protein: CASSVEGTSVSPEQFF. The CDR3 region has the DNA TGTGCCAGCAGCGTAGAGGGGACTAGCGTGTCTCCTGAGCAGTTCTTC. The chain recombines TRBV9 with TRBJ2-1, with 10 bases identical to TRBD2. Germline V gene data show CDR1 as SGDLS and CDR2 as YYNGEE. The J segment lost 9 bases and the V segment lost 0 bases, leaving 9 bases of the junction unmatched. This CDR3 contains 16 residues.

The CDR3 spells CASSIGQGAPPSNQPQHF. The CDR3 nucleotides read TGTGCCAGTAGTATAGGACAGGGGGCTCCTCCTAGCAATCAGCCCCAGCATTTT. V is TRBV19 and J is TRBJ1-5; 10 nucleotides align to TRBD1. Germline V gene sequence: CDR1 LNHDA, CDR2 SQIVND (reference sequence). After removal of 1 base from V and 0 bases from J, the junction contained 6 bases not matched to a gene. This CDR3 is built from 18 residues.

There are a few counts of this clone. This chain uses TRBV5-1 with TRBJ1-2; D call uncertain. This CDR3 has 16 residues. Trimming left V 3 bases short and J 7 bases short, with 22 bases between. Germline V gives CDR1 SGHRS, CDR2 YFSETQ. This CDR3 is CASSSILEPGEGGYTF. CDR3 sequence (DNA): TGCGCCAGCAGCTCTATCCTAGAACCGGGAGAGGGTGGCTACACCTTC.

The chain joins TRBV10-3 to TRBJ2-1; 14 nucleotides match TRBD2. The CDR3 runs 17 residues. J was trimmed by 7 bases and V by 2 bases; bases with no gene match: 7. Germline V CDR1 and CDR2: ENHRY, SYGVKD. This CDR3 is CAISEATSGRGRNEQFF. DNA for the CDR3: TGTGCCATCAGTGAGGCGACTAGCGGGAGGGGTAGGAATGAGCAGTTCTTC.

The V call is TRBV11-1, the J call TRBJ1-2; 8 bases map to TRBD1. Per the germline V gene, CDR1 is SGHAT and CDR2 is FQDESV (reference sequence). V shed 1 base, J shed 7 bases, and the junction held 8 bases outside the gene matches. The length of the CDR3 is 15 residues. In DNA form, the CDR3 reads TGTGCCAGCAGCTTAGAACCAGGACAGGGATTTGGCTACACCTTC. Its translation: CASSLEPGQGFGYTF.